This TCR beta chain is from a study of PD-L1 blockade in urothelial cancer. Across the whole study: A median blood sample held approximately 140,000 T cells and tens of thousands of unique TCRs. Study results and limitations: Survival was better when pretreatment blood TCR clonality fell below the median. Clones that were tumor-associated expanded more in the blood of durable-benefit patients at 3 weeks.

Measured with immunoSEQ multiplex PCR; TCRdb has only the in-frame clones, and not every one. The sample lists around 100,000 clones; approximately 91% were seen once. As for this clone: Its antigen is unknown.

CDR3 length: 14 amino acids. The germline V gene encodes CDR1 MNHNS and CDR2 SASEGT. Trimming stripped 6 bases from V and 4 bases from J, with 13 bases between. The sample consisted of PBMCs, taken around atezolizumab (anti-PD-L1) treatment. The receptor was derived from a woman aged 80 or over with urothelial cancer. This chain uses TRBV6-1 with TRBJ1-5; D is uncertain. As DNA, the CDR3 is TGTGCCAGCAGCGTGAGAGGGAATAATCAGCCCCAGCATTTT. Protein sequence: CASSVRGNNQPQHF.